These 8 T cell receptor beta chains were sequenced from one sample in a study of OX40 agonist ivuxolimab in advanced cancers. Libraries were prepared by immunoSEQ multiplex PCR; TCRdb keeps only in-frame clonotypes and omits some of them. There are more than 20,000 clones in the sample; roughly nine tenths occur only once, and around 30% lies in the top ten. The sequencing used CD4+ or CD8+ T cells sorted from blood, collected in a trial of the OX40 agonist ivuxolimab. These receptors were collected from an adult with an advanced solid tumor such as melanoma, head and neck, liver or kidney cancer.

The rearrangement uses TRBV27 and TRBJ2-5; no firm D call. The length of the CDR3 is 15 residues. Germline CDR1 is MNHEY and CDR2 is SMNVEV (reference sequence). V gave up 3 bases and J gave up 5 bases, with 16 bases separating them. Here the CDR3 reads CASSLAADRRETQYF. The CDR3 nucleotides read TGTGCCAGCAGTTTGGCCGCTGACCGTCGGGAGACCCAGTACTTC.

The chain couples TRBV5-8 to TRBJ1-2; D is unclear. V gave up 4 bases and J gave up 2 bases, with 15 bases separating them. CDR3 size: 15 residues. Germline V gene sequence: CDR1 SGHTS, CDR2 YDEGEE. The DNA for the CDR3 is TGTGCCAGCAGCCCGGCCAGGAGAGGGAACTATGGCTACACCTTC. Its translation is CASSPARRGNYGYTF. Combining the CDR3 with reference TRBV5-8 and TRBJ1-2 gives the whole variable domain EAGVTQSPTHLIKTRGQQATLRCSPISGHTSVYWYQQALGLGLQFLLWYDEGEERNRGNFPPRFSGRQFPNYSSELNVNALELEDSALYLCASSPARRGNYGYTFGSGTRLTVV.

Here the CDR3 reads CASSIRLDPRGELFF. The CDR3 coding sequence is TGTGCCAGTAGTATTAGGTTGGACCCGAGGGGGGAGCTGTTTTTT. V gene TRBV19 combines with J gene TRBJ2-2; no firm D call. The length of the CDR3 is 15 residues. Germline V lookup: CDR1 LNHDA, CDR2 SQIVND (reference sequence). V lost 3 bases and J lost 8, with 16 bases in between. Together with reference TRBV19 and TRBJ2-2, the CDR3 gives the full variable domain: DGGITQSPKYLFRKEGQNVTLSCEQNLNHDAMYWYRQDPGQGLRLIYYSQIVNDFQKGDIAEGYSVSREKKESFPLTVTSAQKNPTAFYLCASSIRLDPRGELFFGEGSRLTVL.

The rearrangement links TRBV11-3 to TRBJ2-1; 7 bases line up with TRBD1. The trim removed 5 bases at V and 0 bases at J, leaving 4 bases unmatched. CDR1 and CDR2 (germline): SGHNT, YENEEA. The CDR3 consists of 15 residues. CDR3 residues: CASSTRDSSYNEQFF. Written as DNA, the CDR3 is TGTGCCAGCAGCACCCGGGACAGCTCCTACAATGAGCAGTTCTTC.

J is TRBJ1-2 and V is TRBV25-1, with 7 bases identical to TRBD1. The germline V gene encodes CDR1 MGHDK and CDR2 SYGVNS. V lost 8 bases, J lost 2 bases, and 2 bases stayed unmatched. This CDR3 has 12 residues. This CDR3 is CASQGQNYGYTF. The CDR3 region has the DNA TGTGCCAGCCAGGGACAGAACTATGGCTACACCTTC.

The chain is built from TRBV19 and TRBJ2-7, with TRBD2 matching over 12 bases. The CDR3 is 13 residues long. The V and J ends lost 4 bases and 12 bases, in that order; junction bases with no gene match: 7. Germline CDR1 is LNHDA and CDR2 is SQIVND (reference sequence). The CDR3 DNA is TGTGCCAGTAGTAGCGAAACTAGCGGGAGGTGGTACTTC. It is translated as CASSSETSGRWYF.

This chain joins TRBV4-3 and TRBJ2-7, with D tentatively TRBD2 (5 bases). This CDR3 is built from 16 residues. The V gene's germline CDR1 is LGHNA and CDR2 YSLEER. The ends were cut back, 1 base at V and 2 bases at J, with 15 bases in the middle. CDR3 in amino acids: CASSQAWANGAYEQYF. The CDR3, as DNA: TGCGCCAGCAGCCAAGCGTGGGCTAACGGGGCCTACGAGCAGTACTTC.

The rearrangement links TRBV7-9 to TRBJ2-3, with D perhaps matching TRBD2 (6 bases). Germline-derived CDR1 and CDR2 are SEHNR and FQNEAQ (reference sequence). V lost 4 bases, J lost 2 bases, and 19 bases lay in between. The CDR3 is made up of 17 amino acids. The CDR3, as DNA: TGTGCCAGCAGCTCGTTGGGGGTGGAGGGGCTCACAGATACGCAGTATTTT. The encoded protein is CASSSLGVEGLTDTQYF.